This T cell receptor beta chain was sequenced in a study of tumor and adjacent non-tumor tissue in lung cancer. A modified ARM-PCR protocol with three rounds of nested PCR amplified TCRbeta. TCRdb re-called the multiplex PCR reads through MiXCR, storing one row per CDR3 protein. The sample lists just over 200,000 distinct CDR3 sequences, over 55% occurring once. This clonotype occurred many times. What it recognizes is unknown. This sample's RNA came from whole unsorted tissue. Donors were chemotherapy-naive, newly diagnosed lung cancer surgical patients in China, August–late 2014. General study points: Tumor tissue had significantly higher TCR diversity than normal lung.

The ends were cut back, 2 bases at V and 3 bases at J, with 8 bases in the middle. The CDR3 is made up of 14 amino acids. The germline V gene encodes CDR1 MNHNY and CDR2 SVGAGI (reference sequence). The TCR originated in a man aged 60 to 75 with non-small cell lung cancer. This chain links TRBV6-6 with TRBJ1-5; no firm D call. Sequenced: lung tumor tissue. The CDR3 nucleotides read TGTGCCAGCAGTTACAATCACAACAATCAGCCCCAGCATTTT. It encodes CASSYNHNNQPQHF.